These 23 T cell receptor beta chains were sequenced from one sample in a study of T-cell reconstitution after alpha-beta-depleted transplantation in children. TCRbeta library preparation incorporated unique molecular identifiers. MiXCR, run by TCRdb on the PCR reads, gives a single entry per CDR3 protein. The sample has roughly 670,000 distinct CDR3 sequences; around 13% are singletons. Sequences were derived from PBMCs, sampled before TCRalphabeta/CD19-depleted stem cell transplant. Receptors were obtained from a girl aged 2-10 years with congenital amegakaryocytic thrombocytopenia, due to receive a stem cell transplant.

This clonotype was seen at least ten times. The chain uses TRBV20-1 and TRBJ2-7; possibly TRBD1 for D (5 bases). Germline CDR1 DFQATT, CDR2 SNEGSKA (reference sequence). This CDR3 has 14 amino acids. V was shortened by 4 bases and J by 3 bases, with 16 bases between the two germline ends. For the CDR3, the DNA is TGCAGTGCTATAGGGGCTAGGGAACGCTACGAGCAGTACTTC. Amino acids: CSAIGARERYEQYF.

This clonotype was seen repeatedly, ten times or more. The chain recombines TRBV20-1 with TRBJ1-5; the D is unclear. In germline, CDR1 is DFQATT, CDR2 SNEGSKA (reference sequence). V lost 1 base to trimming and J lost 9 bases, with 16 bases between them. The CDR3 covers 14 residues. CDR3 amino acids: CSARGIPDRGPQHF. DNA of the CDR3: TGCAGTGCTAGAGGGATACCAGACCGCGGGCCCCAGCATTTT.

This clonotype was observed a handful of times. A junction end diverges from the germline sequence, so it may reflect a read error. In DNA, the CDR3 is TGCTGTGCTAGACCTCCGGGGCGGGGGAGCTCCTACAATGAGCAGTTCTTC. Amino acids: CCARPPGRGSSYNEQFF. The chain uses TRBV20-1 and TRBJ2-1; 7 bases agree with TRBD2. The CDR3 is 17 residues long. Germline-derived CDR1 and CDR2 are DFQATT and SNEGSKA (reference sequence).

Only a few counts were recorded for this clonotype. The V and J genes are TRBV19 and TRBJ2-1; 8 nucleotides match TRBD2. The CDR3 covers 14 residues. With 9 bases clipped from V and 9 bases from J, the junction kept 13 bases outside the gene matches. In germline, CDR1 is LNHDA, CDR2 SQIVND (reference sequence). The CDR3 DNA follows: TGTGCCAGCCAGACCAAAGCGGGAGTGAGTGAGCAGTTCTTC. Protein sequence: CASQTKAGVSEQFF. The full variable domain, rest sourced from reference TRBV19 and TRBJ2-1, is DGGITQSPKYLFRKEGQNVTLSCEQNLNHDAMYWYRQDPGQGLRLIYYSQIVNDFQKGDIAEGYSVSREKKESFPLTVTSAQKNPTAFYLCASQTKAGVSEQFFGPGTRLTVL.

As regards this clonotype: At one end, the junction sequence differs from germline, possibly due to a read error. This rearrangement joins TRBV15 to TRBJ2-1; no firm D call. Germline V CDR1 and CDR2: LNHNV, YYDKDF (reference sequence). CDR3 length: 13 residues. Here the CDR3 DNA reads TGTGCCACCAGCAGAGATATATGGACGGTGGAAATCTTC. This gives the protein CATSRDIWTVEIF.

This sequence joins TRBV12-3 or TRBV12-4 and TRBJ2-1, with 12 bases fitting TRBD2. Trimming cost V 0 bases and J 5 bases; bases outside gene matches: 8. There are 18 residues in the CDR3. CDR3 amino acids: CASSLAFLAGGPNNEQFF. CDR3 sequence (DNA): TGTGCCAGCAGTTTAGCGTTTCTAGCGGGAGGGCCCAACAATGAGCAGTTCTTC.

The chain links TRBV10-3 to TRBJ2-3; D unclear. Germline loops: CDR1 ENHRY, CDR2 SYGVKD. The CDR3 sequence is 13 residues long. V gave up 9 bases and J gave up 1 base, with 11 bases separating them. The CDR3 DNA follows: TGTGCCATTCTGGACCGAGGCACAGATACGCAGTATTTT. It encodes CAILDRGTDTQYF.

This clonotype was seen a handful of times. This chain connects TRBV5-1 to TRBJ2-2; perhaps TRBD1 as D (6 bases). The CDR3 runs 13 residues. Germline lookup yields CDR1 SGHRS and CDR2 YFSETQ. With 4 bases removed from V and 7 bases from J, the gap between germline ends came to 11 bases. The CDR3 coding sequence is TGCGCCAGCAGCCCTCCGACAGGCGGGGAGCTGTTTTTT. Its translation: CASSPPTGGELFF.

This clonotype was counted many times. The chain recombines TRBV5-1 with TRBJ2-1, with 10 bases aligning to TRBD2. CDR1 and CDR2 (germline): SGHRS, YFSETQ. The CDR3 sequence is 14 residues long. Trimming took 5 bases from V and 8 from J; bases not matched to a gene: 7. The CDR3 region is CASSLAGASDEQFF. CDR3 bases: TGCGCCAGCAGTCTAGCGGGAGCTAGCGATGAGCAGTTCTTC.

There are many counts of this clonotype. The V and J genes are TRBV29-1 and TRBJ2-7; tentatively, D is TRBD1 (6 bases). Trimming took 4 bases from V and 2 from J, leaving 9 bases between them. The CDR3 loop spans 12 amino acids. Germline V lookup: CDR1 SQVTM, CDR2 ANQGSEA. CDR3 nucleotide sequence: TGCAGCGTTGGGGACACCACCTACGAGCAGTACTTC. This sequence encodes CSVGDTTYEQYF.

The table lists this clonotype with a count of one. A much bigger clone sits one base away, suggesting this may be a read error. This CDR3 fails to terminate in the conserved phenylalanine or tryptophan, so it likely reflects a read error. V gene TRBV24-1 combines with J gene TRBJ2-5; maybe TRBD1 (6 bases). The CDR3 runs to 16 residues. V was trimmed by 3 bases and J by 2 bases, leaving 15 bases between them. Germline values: CDR1 KGHDR, CDR2 SFDVKD. DNA for the CDR3: TGTGCCACCAGTGATCCTACCGGGACAAGTCAAGAGACCCAGTACTGC. Translated, it gives CATSDPTGTSQETQYC.

This clonotype was recorded a few times. V usage is TRBV25-1 and J usage is TRBJ2-4; a possible D gene is TRBD2 (5 bases). Trimming left V 7 bases short and J 0 bases short, with 19 bases between. The CDR3 has 17 amino acids. Germline loops: CDR1 MGHDK, CDR2 SYGVNS. CDR3 nucleotide sequence: TGTGCCAGCAAAATAAGAGGGCGTTTGGGAGCCAAAAACATTCAGTACTTC. This gives the protein CASKIRGRLGAKNIQYF.

This chain's CDR3 is CASSLALGEAQPQHF. The CDR3 DNA reads as TGTGCCAGCAGCTTAGCGCTCGGGGAGGCTCAGCCCCAGCATTTT. This chain links TRBV7-6 with TRBJ1-5; D gene ambiguous. This CDR3 region has 15 residues. Germline assignment: CDR1 SGHVS and CDR2 FNYEAQ. The V end lost 0 bases, the J end lost 6 bases, and 12 bases lay between the germline ends.

The chain couples TRBV29-1 to TRBJ1-2; no definite D call. With 6 bases removed from V and 8 bases from J, the gap between germline ends came to 13 bases. Germline V gene lookup returns CDR1 SQVTM and CDR2 ANQGSEA. The CDR3 has 11 residues. The CDR3 DNA reads TGCAGCGTCACTATACGTTCCGGCTACACCTTC. Residues: CSVTIRSGYTF.

This clonotype appeared many times. This chain connects TRBV20-1 to TRBJ1-1, with 9 bases identical to TRBD1. The CDR3 consists of 14 residues. V trimming: 1 base; J trimming: 9 bases; junction bases outside the gene matches: 9. Germline V gene data show CDR1 as DFQATT and CDR2 as SNEGSKA (reference sequence). This CDR3 reads CSARALVTGGKAFF. In nucleotides, the CDR3 is TGCAGTGCTAGAGCTTTAGTGACAGGGGGTAAAGCTTTCTTT.

The rearrangement uses TRBV15 and TRBJ2-1; D unclear. Germline values: CDR1 LNHNV, CDR2 YYDKDF (reference sequence). V lost 3 bases and J lost 3, with 6 bases in between. The CDR3 covers 13 residues. The CDR3 spells CATSSWDYNEQFF. CDR3 sequence (DNA): TGTGCCACCAGCAGTTGGGACTACAATGAGCAGTTCTTC.

This clonotype was observed at least ten times. This chain uses TRBV20-1 with TRBJ2-7; D is unclear. The length of the CDR3 is 15 residues. Germline lookup yields CDR1 DFQATT and CDR2 SNEGSKA (reference sequence). The ends were cut back, 0 bases at V and 2 bases at J, with 14 bases in the middle. CDR3 in DNA: TGCAGTGCTAGAGACTTATGGTGTAGGCCCTACGAGCAGTACTTC. This codes for CSARDLWCRPYEQYF.

This clonotype was seen ten or more times. The V and J genes are TRBV20-1 and TRBJ1-5; D call uncertain. The V end was cut by 2 bases, the J end by 4 bases, with 6 bases between. CDR1 and CDR2 (germline): DFQATT, SNEGSKA (reference sequence). The CDR3 has 12 residues. This CDR3 reads CSARTYNQPQHF. DNA for the CDR3: TGCAGTGCTAGAACGTATAATCAGCCCCAGCATTTT.

This clonotype was detected ten times or more. This chain connects TRBV20-1 to TRBJ2-2; D remains ambiguous. Trimming stripped 0 bases from V and 7 bases from J, with 3 bases between. The CDR3 sequence is 11 residues long. The germline V gene encodes CDR1 DFQATT and CDR2 SNEGSKA (reference sequence). The CDR3 bases are TGCAGTGCTAGAGATTACGGGGAGCTGTTTTTT. Residues: CSARDYGELFF.

Many counts were recorded for this clonotype. The V call is TRBV28, the J call TRBJ2-7; D is possibly TRBD1 (6 bases). V lost 5 bases, J lost 7 bases, and 18 bases lay in between. The CDR3 has 14 amino acids. From germline, CDR1 is MDHEN and CDR2 SYDVKM. This CDR3 is CASSPGAQREEQYF. The CDR3 DNA is TGTGCCAGCAGTCCAGGGGCTCAAAGGGAGGAGCAGTACTTC.

In its sample, this clonotype was seen many times. This rearrangement joins TRBV12-3 or TRBV12-4 to TRBJ2-3; 12 bases agree with TRBD2. With V trimmed by 5 bases and J by 0 bases, 6 bases remained unmatched. The CDR3 covers 17 residues. The CDR3 nucleotides read TGTGCCAGCAGTCCCTGGACTAGCGGGATTAGCACAGATACGCAGTATTTT. The encoded protein is CASSPWTSGISTDTQYF.

In this sample, this clonotype turned up a few times. The genes are TRBV5-1 and TRBJ2-7; TRBD1 is a possible D gene (5 bases). Germline V gene lookup returns CDR1 SGHRS and CDR2 YFSETQ. The CDR3 extends over 14 amino acids. V was cut by 8 bases and J by 2 bases, with 17 bases left in between. The CDR3 nucleotides read TGCGCCAGTCGAGAAACAGGAGATCCCTACGAGCAGTACTTC. It specifies CASRETGDPYEQYF.

This sequence joins TRBV20-1 and TRBJ2-3; D is unclear. This CDR3 has 18 residues. Germline values: CDR1 DFQATT, CDR2 SNEGSKA (reference sequence). V was trimmed by 1 base and J by 0 bases, leaving 20 bases between them. The CDR3 DNA reads TGCAGTGCTAGAGCCCCTACCCCGCGACTGCATAGCACAGATACGCAGTATTTT. This translates into CSARAPTPRLHSTDTQYF.